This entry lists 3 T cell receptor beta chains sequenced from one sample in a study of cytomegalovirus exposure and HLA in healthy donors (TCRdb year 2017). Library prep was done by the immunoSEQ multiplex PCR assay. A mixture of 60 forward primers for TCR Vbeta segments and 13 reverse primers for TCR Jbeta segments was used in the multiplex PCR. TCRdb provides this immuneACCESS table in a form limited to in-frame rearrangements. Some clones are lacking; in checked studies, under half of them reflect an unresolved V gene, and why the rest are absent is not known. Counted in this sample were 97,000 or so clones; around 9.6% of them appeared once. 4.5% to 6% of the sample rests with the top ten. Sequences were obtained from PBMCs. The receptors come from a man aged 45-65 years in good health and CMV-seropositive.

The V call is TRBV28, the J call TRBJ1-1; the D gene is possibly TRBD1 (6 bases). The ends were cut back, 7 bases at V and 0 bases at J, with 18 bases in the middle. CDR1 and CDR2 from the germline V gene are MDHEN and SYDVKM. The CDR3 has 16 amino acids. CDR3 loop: CASTSIGTLMNTEAFF. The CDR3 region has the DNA TGTGCCAGCACCTCTATTGGGACACTTATGAACACTGAAGCTTTCTTT.

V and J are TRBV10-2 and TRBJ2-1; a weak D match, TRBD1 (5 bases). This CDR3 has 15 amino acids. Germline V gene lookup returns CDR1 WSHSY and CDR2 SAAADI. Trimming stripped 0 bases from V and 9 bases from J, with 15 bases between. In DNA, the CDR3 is TGCGCCAGCAGTGAGTCTAGCCCTAGTCAGGGTGAGCAGTTCTTC. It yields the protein CASSESSPSQGEQFF.

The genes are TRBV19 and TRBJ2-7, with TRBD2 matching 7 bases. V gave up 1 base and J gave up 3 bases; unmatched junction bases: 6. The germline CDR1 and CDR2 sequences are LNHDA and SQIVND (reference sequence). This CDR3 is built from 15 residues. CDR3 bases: TGTGCCAGTAGTATAGGCCTAGCGGCATACTACGAGCAGTACTTC. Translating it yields CASSIGLAAYYEQYF. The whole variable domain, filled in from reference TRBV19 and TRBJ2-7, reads DGGITQSPKYLFRKEGQNVTLSCEQNLNHDAMYWYRQDPGQGLRLIYYSQIVNDFQKGDIAEGYSVSREKKESFPLTVTSAQKNPTAFYLCASSIGLAAYYEQYFGPGTRLTVT.